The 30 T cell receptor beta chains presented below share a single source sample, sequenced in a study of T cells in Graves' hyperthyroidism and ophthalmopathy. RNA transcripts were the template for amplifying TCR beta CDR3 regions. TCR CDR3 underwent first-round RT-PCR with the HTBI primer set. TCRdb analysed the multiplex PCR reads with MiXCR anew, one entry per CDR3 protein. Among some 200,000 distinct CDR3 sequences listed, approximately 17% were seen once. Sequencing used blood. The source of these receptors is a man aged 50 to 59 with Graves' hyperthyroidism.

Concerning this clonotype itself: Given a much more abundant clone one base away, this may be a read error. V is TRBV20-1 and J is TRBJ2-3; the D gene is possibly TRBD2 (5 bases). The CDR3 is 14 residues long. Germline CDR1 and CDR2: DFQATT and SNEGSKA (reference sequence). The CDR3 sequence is CGARSSGSTDTQYF. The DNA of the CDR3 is TGCGGTGCTAGATCCAGCGGTAGCACAGATACGCAGTATTTT.

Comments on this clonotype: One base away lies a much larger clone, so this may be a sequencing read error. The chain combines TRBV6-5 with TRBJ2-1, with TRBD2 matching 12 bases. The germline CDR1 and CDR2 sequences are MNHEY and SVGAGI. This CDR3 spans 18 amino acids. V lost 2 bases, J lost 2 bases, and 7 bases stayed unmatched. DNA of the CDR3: TGTGCCAGCAGTTACACTAGGACTAGCGGGACCCCCTACAATGAGCAGTTCTTC. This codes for CASSYTRTSGTPYNEQFF.

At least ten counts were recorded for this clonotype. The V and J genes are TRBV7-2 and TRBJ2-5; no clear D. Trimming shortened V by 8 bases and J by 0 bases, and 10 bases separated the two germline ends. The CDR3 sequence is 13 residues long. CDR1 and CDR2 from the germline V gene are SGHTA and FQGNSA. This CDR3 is CASRQWDQETQYF. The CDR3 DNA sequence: TGTGCCAGCCGTCAGTGGGACCAAGAGACCCAGTACTTC.

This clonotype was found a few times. CDR3: CASLGSIDGFSEKLFF. The DNA for the CDR3 is TGTGCCAGTCTAGGTTCAATCGACGGGTTTAGTGAAAAACTGTTTTTT. This sequence joins TRBV6-1 and TRBJ1-4; no clear D gene. Trimming pared 9 bases from V and 7 bases from J, leaving 24 bases between. The germline V gene encodes CDR1 MNHNS and CDR2 SASEGT. The CDR3 covers 16 residues.

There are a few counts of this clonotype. The CDR3 sequence is CASKRTSGGNEQFF. CDR3 nucleotide sequence: TGTGCCAGCAAAAGGACTAGCGGTGGTAATGAGCAGTTCTTC. J is TRBJ2-1 and V is TRBV2; 10 bases agree with TRBD2. CDR3 length: 14 residues. V was clipped by 7 bases and J by 7 bases; unmatched bases: 7. Germline V gene sequence: CDR1 SNHLY, CDR2 FYNNEI.

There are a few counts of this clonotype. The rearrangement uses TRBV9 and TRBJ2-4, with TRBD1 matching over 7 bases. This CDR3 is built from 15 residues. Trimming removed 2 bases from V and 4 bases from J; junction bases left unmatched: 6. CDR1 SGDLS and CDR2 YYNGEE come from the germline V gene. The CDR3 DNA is TGTGCCAGCAGCGTCTCAGGACAGGAGAAAAACATTCAGTACTTC. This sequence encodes CASSVSGQEKNIQYF.

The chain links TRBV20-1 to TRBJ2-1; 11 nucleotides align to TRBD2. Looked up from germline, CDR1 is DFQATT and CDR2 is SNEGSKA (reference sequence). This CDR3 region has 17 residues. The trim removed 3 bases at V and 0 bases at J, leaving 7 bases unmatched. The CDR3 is CSARGLAVVSSYNEQFF. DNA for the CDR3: TGCAGTGCTAGGGGACTAGCGGTCGTTAGCTCCTACAATGAGCAGTTCTTC.

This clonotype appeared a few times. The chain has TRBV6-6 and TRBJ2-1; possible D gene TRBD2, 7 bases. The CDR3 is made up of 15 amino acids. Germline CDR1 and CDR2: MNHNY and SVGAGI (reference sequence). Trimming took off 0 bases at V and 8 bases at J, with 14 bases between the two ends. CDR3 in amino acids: CASSYSGGGGDEQFF. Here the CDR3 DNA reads TGTGCCAGCAGTTACTCTGGCGGAGGGGGGGATGAGCAGTTCTTC.

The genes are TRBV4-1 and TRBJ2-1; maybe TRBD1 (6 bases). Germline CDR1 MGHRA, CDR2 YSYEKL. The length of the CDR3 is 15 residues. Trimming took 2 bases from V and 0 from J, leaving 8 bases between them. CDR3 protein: CASSQLGHSYNEQFF. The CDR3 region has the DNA TGCGCCAGCAGCCAACTGGGACACTCCTACAATGAGCAGTTCTTC.

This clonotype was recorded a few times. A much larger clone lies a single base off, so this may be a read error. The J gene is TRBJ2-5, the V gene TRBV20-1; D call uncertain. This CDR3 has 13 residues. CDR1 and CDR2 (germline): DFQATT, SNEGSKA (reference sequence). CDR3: CSALLPYQETRYF. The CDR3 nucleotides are TGCAGTGCCCTCCTCCCGTACCAAGAGACCCGGTACTTC.

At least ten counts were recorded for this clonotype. The CDR3 nucleotides read TGTGCCAGCAGCCCGGTGCAGGGGGCACACAACTATCAGCCCCAGCATTTT. Its protein product is CASSPVQGAHNYQPQHF. V gene TRBV27 combines with J gene TRBJ1-5, with 8 nucleotides matching TRBD1. This CDR3 has 17 amino acids. Germline values: CDR1 MNHEY, CDR2 SMNVEV (reference sequence). Germline trimming cut 6 bases from V and 5 bases from J; bases unmatched to any gene: 15.

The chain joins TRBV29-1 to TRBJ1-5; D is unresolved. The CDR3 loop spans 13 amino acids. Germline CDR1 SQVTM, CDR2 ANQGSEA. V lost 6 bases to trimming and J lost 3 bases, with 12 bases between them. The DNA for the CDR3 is TGCAGCGTAGGCGGGGATTTCAATCAGCCCCAGCATTTT. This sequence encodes CSVGGDFNQPQHF.

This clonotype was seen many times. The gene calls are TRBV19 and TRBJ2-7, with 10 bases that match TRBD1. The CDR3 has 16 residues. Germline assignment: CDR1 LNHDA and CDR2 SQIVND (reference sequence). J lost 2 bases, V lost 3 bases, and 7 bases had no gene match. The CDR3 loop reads CASSIGSGTGAYEQYF. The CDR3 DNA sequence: TGTGCCAGTAGTATCGGGTCCGGGACAGGGGCCTACGAGCAGTACTTC. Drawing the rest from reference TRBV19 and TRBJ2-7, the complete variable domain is DGGITQSPKYLFRKEGQNVTLSCEQNLNHDAMYWYRQDPGQGLRLIYYSQIVNDFQKGDIAEGYSVSREKKESFPLTVTSAQKNPTAFYLCASSIGSGTGAYEQYFGPGTRLTVT.

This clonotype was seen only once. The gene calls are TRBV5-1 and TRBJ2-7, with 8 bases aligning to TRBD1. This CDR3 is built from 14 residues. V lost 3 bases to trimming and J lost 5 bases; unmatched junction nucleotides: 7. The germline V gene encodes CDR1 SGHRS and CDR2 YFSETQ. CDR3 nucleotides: TGCGCCAGCAGCTCGGGACAGGTTGCCCACGAGCAGTACTTC. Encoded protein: CASSSGQVAHEQYF.

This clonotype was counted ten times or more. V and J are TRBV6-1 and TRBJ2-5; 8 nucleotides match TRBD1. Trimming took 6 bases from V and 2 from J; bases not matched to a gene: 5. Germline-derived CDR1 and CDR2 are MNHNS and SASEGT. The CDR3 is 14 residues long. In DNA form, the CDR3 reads TGTGCCAGCAGGGGACAGGACTTTCAAGAGACCCAGTACTTC. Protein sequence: CASRGQDFQETQYF.

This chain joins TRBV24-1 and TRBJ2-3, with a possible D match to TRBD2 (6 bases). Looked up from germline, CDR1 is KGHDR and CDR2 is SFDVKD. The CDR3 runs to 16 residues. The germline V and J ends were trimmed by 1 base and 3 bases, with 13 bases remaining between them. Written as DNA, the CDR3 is TGTGCCACCAGTGATTTTAGGCTAGGAGGGACAGATACGCAGTATTTT. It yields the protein CATSDFRLGGTDTQYF.

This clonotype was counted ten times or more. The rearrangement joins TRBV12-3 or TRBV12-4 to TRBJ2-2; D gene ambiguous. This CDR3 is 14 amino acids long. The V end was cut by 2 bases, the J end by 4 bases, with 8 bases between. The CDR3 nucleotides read TGTGCCAGCAGTTTACAGGTAGTCACCGGGGAGCTGTTTTTT. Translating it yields CASSLQVVTGELFF.

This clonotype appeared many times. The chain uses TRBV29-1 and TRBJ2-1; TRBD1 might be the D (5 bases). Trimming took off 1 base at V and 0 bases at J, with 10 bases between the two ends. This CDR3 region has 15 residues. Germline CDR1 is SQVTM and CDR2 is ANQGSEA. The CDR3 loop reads CSVEGGKSSYNEQFF. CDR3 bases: TGCAGCGTTGAAGGGGGCAAGAGCTCCTACAATGAGCAGTTCTTC.

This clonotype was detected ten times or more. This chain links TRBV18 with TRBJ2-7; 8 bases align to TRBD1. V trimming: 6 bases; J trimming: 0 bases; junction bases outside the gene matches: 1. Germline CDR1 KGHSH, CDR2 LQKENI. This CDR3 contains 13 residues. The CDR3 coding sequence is TGTGCCAGCTCCGGACAGGGCTCCTACGAGCAGTACTTC. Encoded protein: CASSGQGSYEQYF.

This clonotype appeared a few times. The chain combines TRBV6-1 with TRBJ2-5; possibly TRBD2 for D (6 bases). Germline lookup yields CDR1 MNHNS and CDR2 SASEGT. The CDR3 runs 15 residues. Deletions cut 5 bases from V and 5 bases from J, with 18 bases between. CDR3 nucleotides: TGTGCCAGCAGTACGGCAGGAGGGGCCGGGGAGACCCAGTACTTC. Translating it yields CASSTAGGAGETQYF.

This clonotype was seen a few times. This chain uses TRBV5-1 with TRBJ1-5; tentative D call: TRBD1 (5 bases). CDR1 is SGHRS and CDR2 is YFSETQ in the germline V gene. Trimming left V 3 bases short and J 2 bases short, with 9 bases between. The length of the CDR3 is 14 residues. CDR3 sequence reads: CASSWGGGNQPQHF. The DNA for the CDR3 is TGCGCCAGCAGCTGGGGGGGAGGCAATCAGCCCCAGCATTTT.

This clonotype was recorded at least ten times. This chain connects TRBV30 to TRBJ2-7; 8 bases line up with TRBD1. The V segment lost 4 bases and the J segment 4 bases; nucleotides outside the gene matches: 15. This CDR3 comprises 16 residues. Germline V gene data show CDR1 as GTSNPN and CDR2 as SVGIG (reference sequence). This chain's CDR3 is CAWKGPGRGRYYEQYF. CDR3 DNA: TGTGCCTGGAAGGGTCCCGGCAGGGGGCGATATTACGAGCAGTACTTC.

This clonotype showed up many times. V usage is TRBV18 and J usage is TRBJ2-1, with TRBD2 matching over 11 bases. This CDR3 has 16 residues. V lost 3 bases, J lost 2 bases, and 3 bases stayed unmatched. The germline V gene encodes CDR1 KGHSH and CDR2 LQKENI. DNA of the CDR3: TGTGCCAGCTCACCTGGGACTAGCGGTACCTACAATGAGCAGTTCTTC. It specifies CASSPGTSGTYNEQFF.

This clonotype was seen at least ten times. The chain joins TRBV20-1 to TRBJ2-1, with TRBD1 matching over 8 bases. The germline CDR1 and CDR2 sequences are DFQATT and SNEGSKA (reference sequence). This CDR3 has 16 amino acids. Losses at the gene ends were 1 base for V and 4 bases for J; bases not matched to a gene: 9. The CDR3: CSARAPGTGAYNEQFF. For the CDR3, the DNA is TGCAGTGCTAGAGCTCCGGGGACAGGAGCATACAATGAGCAGTTCTTC.

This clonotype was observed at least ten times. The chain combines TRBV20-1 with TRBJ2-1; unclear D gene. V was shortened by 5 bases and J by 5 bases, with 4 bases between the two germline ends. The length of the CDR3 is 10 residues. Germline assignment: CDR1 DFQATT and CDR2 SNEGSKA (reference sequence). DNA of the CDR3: TGCAGTGCTTACGACAATGAGCAGTTCTTC. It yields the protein CSAYDNEQFF.

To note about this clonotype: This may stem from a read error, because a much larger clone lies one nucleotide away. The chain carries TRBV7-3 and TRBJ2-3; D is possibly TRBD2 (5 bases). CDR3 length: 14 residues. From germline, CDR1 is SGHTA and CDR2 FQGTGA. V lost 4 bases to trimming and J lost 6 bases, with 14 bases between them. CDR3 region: CASSSPGLADTQYF. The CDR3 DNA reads TGTGCCAGCAGCTCCCCCGGACTCGCGGATACGCAGTATTTT. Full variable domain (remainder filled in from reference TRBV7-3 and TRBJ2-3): GAGVSQTPSNKVTEKGKYVELRCDPISGHTALYWYRQSLGQGPEFLIYFQGTGAADDSGLPNDRFFAVRPEGSVSTLKIQRTERGDSAVYLCASSSPGLADTQYFGPGTRLTVL.

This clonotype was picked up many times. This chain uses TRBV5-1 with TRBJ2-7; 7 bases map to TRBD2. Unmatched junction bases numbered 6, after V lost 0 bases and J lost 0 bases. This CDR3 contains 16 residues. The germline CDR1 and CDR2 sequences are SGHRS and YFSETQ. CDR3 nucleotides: TGCGCCAGCAGCTTGGGTAGCGGGCGGAGCTCCTACGAGCAGTACTTC. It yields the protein CASSLGSGRSSYEQYF. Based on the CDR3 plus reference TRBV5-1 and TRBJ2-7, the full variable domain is KAGVTQTPRYLIKTRGQQVTLSCSPISGHRSVSWYQQTPGQGLQFLFEYFSETQRNKGNFPGRFSGRQFSNSRSEMNVSTLELGDSALYLCASSLGSGRSSYEQYFGPGTRLTVT.

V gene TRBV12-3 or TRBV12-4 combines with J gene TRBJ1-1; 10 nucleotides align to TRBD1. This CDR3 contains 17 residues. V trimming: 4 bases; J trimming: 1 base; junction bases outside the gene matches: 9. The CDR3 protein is CASSSPTGGTGNTEAFF. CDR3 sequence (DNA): TGTGCCAGCAGTTCCCCGACAGGGGGCACGGGGAACACTGAAGCTTTCTTT.

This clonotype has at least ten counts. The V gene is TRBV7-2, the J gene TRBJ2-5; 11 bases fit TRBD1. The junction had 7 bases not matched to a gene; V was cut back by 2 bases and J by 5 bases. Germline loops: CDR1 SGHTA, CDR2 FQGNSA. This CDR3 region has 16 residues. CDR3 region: CASSLPFRDRGETQYF. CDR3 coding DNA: TGTGCCAGCAGCTTACCCTTCCGGGACAGGGGGGAGACCCAGTACTTC.

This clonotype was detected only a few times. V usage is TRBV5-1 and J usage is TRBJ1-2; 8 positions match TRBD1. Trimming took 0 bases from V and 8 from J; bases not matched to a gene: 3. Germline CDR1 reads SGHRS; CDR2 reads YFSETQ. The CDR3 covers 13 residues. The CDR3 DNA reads TGCGCCAGCAGCTTGGGGACAGGGACAGGCTACACCTTC. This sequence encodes CASSLGTGTGYTF.